These 30 T cell receptor beta chains came from one sample sequenced in a study of identifying expanded T cells in peripheral blood. Profiled with immunoSEQ multiplex PCR; TCRdb holds only in-frame clones, not every one. Seen here are around 120,000 clones, more than 85% observed once, and the top ten hold roughly 15%. The sample taken for sequencing was blood. These receptors came from a person aged 18 to 70 in good health.

This sequence joins TRBV29-1 and TRBJ1-2; perhaps TRBD1 as D (6 bases). V was shortened by 5 bases and J by 2 bases, with 24 bases between the two germline ends. The CDR3 is made up of 17 amino acids. The germline gives CDR1 SQVTM, CDR2 ANQGSEA. CDR3 bases: TGCAGCGTTACTGGTGGGCAGGGGTCTTCTTCGAACTATGGCTACACCTTC. It is translated as CSVTGGQGSSSNYGYTF. The complete variable domain, with remaining parts taken from reference TRBV29-1 and TRBJ1-2, reads SAVISQKPSRDICQRGTSLTIQCQVDSQVTMMFWYRQQPGQSLTLIATANQGSEATYESGFVIDKFPISRPNLTFSTLTVSNMSPEDSSIYLCSVTGGQGSSSNYGYTFGSGTRLTVV.

The chain is built from TRBV29-1 and TRBJ2-3; D is possibly TRBD2 (6 bases). The CDR3 contains 15 residues. Per germline, CDR1 SQVTM and CDR2 ANQGSEA. V was trimmed by 0 bases and J by 1 base, leaving 11 bases between them. In DNA, the CDR3 is TGCAGCGTTGAAGAGGGGTCGGGGGGCACAGATACGCAGTATTTT. Protein sequence: CSVEEGSGGTDTQYF.

The rearrangement links TRBV6-6 to TRBJ2-3; 10 bases line up with TRBD2. V shed 6 bases and J 6 bases; nucleotides not matched to a gene: 12. This CDR3 is built from 16 residues. Germline V gene sequence: CDR1 MNHNY, CDR2 SVGAGI (reference sequence). The CDR3 region has the DNA TGTGCCAGCAGAGGCAGCGGGGGGGCTCGGGCGGATACGCAGTATTTT. This sequence encodes CASRGSGGARADTQYF.

This rearrangement joins TRBV7-8 to TRBJ1-2, with TRBD1 as a possible D gene (5 bases). Per germline, CDR1 SGHVS and CDR2 FQNEAQ. The CDR3 covers 14 residues. The V and J ends lost 4 bases and 4 bases respectively, with 13 bases between them. The CDR3 sequence is CASSSGTVLYGYTF. The CDR3 region has the DNA TGTGCCAGCAGCTCGGGGACTGTCCTCTATGGCTACACCTTC.

The gene calls are TRBV18 and TRBJ2-7, with D possibly being TRBD1 (5 bases). Germline assignment: CDR1 KGHSH and CDR2 LQKENI. Trimming shortened V by 3 bases and J by 0 bases, and 18 bases separated the two germline ends. The CDR3 sequence is 17 residues long. DNA of the CDR3: TGTGCCAGCTCACCTTCCAGTGGGCAGGGCCCCTCCTACGAGCAGTACTTC. Protein product: CASSPSSGQGPSYEQYF.

The chain has TRBV9 and TRBJ2-5; either TRBD1 or TRBD2 may fit D (6 bases each). The germline V gene has CDR1 SGDLS and CDR2 YYNGEE. The V end lost 0 bases, the J end lost 5 bases, and 14 bases lay between the germline ends. The CDR3 runs 15 residues. DNA of the CDR3: TGTGCCAGCAGCGTAGGACAGGCCGCGGGGGAGACCCAGTACTTC. This encodes CASSVGQAAGETQYF.

The chain couples TRBV6-1 to TRBJ1-6; a possible D gene is TRBD1 (6 bases). In germline, CDR1 is MNHNS, CDR2 SASEGT. The CDR3 extends over 13 amino acids. Deletions cut 4 bases from V and 10 bases from J, with 11 bases between. CDR3: CASSAGEPSPLHF. DNA for the CDR3: TGTGCCAGCAGTGCAGGGGAGCCGTCACCCCTCCACTTT.

This chain links TRBV6-6 with TRBJ2-7; D remains unclear. V lost 4 bases to trimming and J lost 1 base, with 14 bases between them. Per the germline V gene, CDR1 is MNHNY and CDR2 is SVGAGI (reference sequence). This CDR3 is 15 amino acids long. CDR3 DNA: TGTGCCAGCAGTTCTCATCAACCTGGTTCCTACGAGCAGTACTTC. Translating it yields CASSSHQPGSYEQYF.

The chain combines TRBV2 with TRBJ2-3; perhaps TRBD2 as D (6 bases). CDR1 and CDR2 (germline): SNHLY, FYNNEI. CDR3 length: 15 amino acids. Trimming left V 9 bases short and J 6 bases short, with 22 bases between. The CDR3: CARGTAGIVGDTQYF. The CDR3, as DNA: TGTGCCAGAGGAACGGCGGGGATCGTCGGGGATACGCAGTATTTT.

The J gene is TRBJ1-5, the V gene TRBV28, with D possibly being TRBD1 (5 bases). Trimming took 4 bases from V and 6 from J, leaving 16 bases between them. This CDR3 spans 15 amino acids. Germline values: CDR1 MDHEN, CDR2 SYDVKM. Here the CDR3 reads CASSSPMGLTQPQHF. The CDR3 DNA reads TGTGCCAGCAGTTCCCCTATGGGACTGACTCAGCCCCAGCATTTT.

The V call is TRBV7-2, the J call TRBJ2-2, with D possibly being TRBD2 (7 bases). CDR1 SGHTA and CDR2 FQGNSA come from the germline V gene. Trimming removed 1 base from V and 7 bases from J, with 13 bases in between. The CDR3 has 15 residues. The CDR3 DNA is TGTGCCAGCAGCTTAGTCGGGGGGCTTTTCGGGGAGCTGTTTTTT. As protein: CASSLVGGLFGELFF. The full variable domain, in which reference TRBV7-2 and TRBJ2-2 provide the parts outside the CDR3, is GAGVSQSPSNKVTEKGKDVELRCDPISGHTALYWYRQSLGQGLEFLIYFQGNSAPDKSGLPSDRFSAERTGGSVSTLTIQRTQQEDSAVYLCASSLVGGLFGELFFGEGSRLTVL.

The rearrangement links TRBV6-1 to TRBJ1-6, with unresolved D. The CDR3 consists of 17 residues. Germline V lookup: CDR1 MNHNS, CDR2 SASEGT. The ends were cut back, 6 bases at V and 7 bases at J, with 22 bases in the middle. This CDR3 is CASSERTSSNLNSPLHF. As DNA, the CDR3 is TGTGCCAGCAGCGAACGGACGTCAAGTAACCTCAATTCACCCCTCCACTTT.

V and J are TRBV30 and TRBJ2-7; 7 bases map to TRBD1. The ends lost 2 bases at V and 2 bases at J; junction bases unmatched: 6. CDR1 and CDR2 from the germline V gene are GTSNPN and SVGIG (reference sequence). This CDR3 is built from 14 residues. CDR3 DNA sequence: TGTGCCTGGAGTCTCTCGACAGGGACCTACGAGCAGTACTTC. This encodes CAWSLSTGTYEQYF.

This rearrangement joins TRBV28 to TRBJ2-1; 8 positions match TRBD1. Germline V CDR1 and CDR2: MDHEN, SYDVKM. The CDR3 is 15 residues long. With 4 bases clipped from V and 6 bases from J, the junction kept 8 bases outside the gene matches. CDR3 region: CASSSQGAKGNEQFF. The CDR3 coding sequence is TGTGCCAGCAGTTCCCAGGGGGCAAAAGGCAATGAGCAGTTCTTC.

The rearrangement uses TRBV5-6 and TRBJ2-1; D possibly corresponds to TRBD2 (6 bases). Looked up from germline, CDR1 is SGHDT and CDR2 is YYEEEE. This CDR3 comprises 16 residues. Deletions cut 1 base from V and 0 bases from J, with 11 bases between. The CDR3 is CASSLPKGLSYNEQFF. The DNA of the CDR3 is TGTGCCAGCAGCTTGCCCAAGGGACTCTCCTACAATGAGCAGTTCTTC.

The gene calls are TRBV29-1 and TRBJ1-1; 7 nucleotides match TRBD1. Trimming took 6 bases from V and 3 from J; bases not matched to a gene: 7. The CDR3 runs 13 residues. Germline-derived CDR1 and CDR2 are SQVTM and ANQGSEA. CDR3 coding DNA: TGCAGCGTGCGACCTAGGGGGCACACTGAAGCTTTCTTT. Translation gives CSVRPRGHTEAFF.

J is TRBJ1-5 and V is TRBV7-2; D perhaps matches TRBD1 (6 bases). Germline CDR1 is SGHTA and CDR2 is FQGNSA. The CDR3 is made up of 15 amino acids. Trimming left V 3 bases short and J 5 bases short, with 14 bases between. CDR3 protein: CASSLGGAGDQPQHF. For the CDR3, the DNA is TGTGCCAGCAGCTTGGGGGGGGCGGGCGATCAGCCCCAGCATTTT.

The chain is built from TRBV27 and TRBJ1-4; perhaps TRBD1 as D (6 bases). The CDR3 covers 15 residues. CDR1 MNHEY and CDR2 SMNVEV come from the germline V gene (reference sequence). V was shortened by 2 bases and J by 5 bases, with 12 bases between the two germline ends. This chain's CDR3 is CASSLRGTRNEKLFF. The CDR3 nucleotides read TGTGCCAGCAGTTTAAGGGGGACTCGGAATGAAAAACTGTTTTTT.

This clone was seen only once. This rearrangement joins TRBV7-8 to TRBJ2-7; D possibly matches TRBD1 or TRBD2 (5 bases each). The germline V gene has CDR1 SGHVS and CDR2 FQNEAQ. The ends were cut back, 6 bases at V and 7 bases at J, with 22 bases in the middle. This CDR3 is 15 amino acids long. The chain's CDR3 is CASSPPGPSVGEQYF. CDR3 DNA: TGTGCCAGCAGTCCTCCGGGACCCTCAGTCGGGGAGCAGTACTTC.

Remarks on this clone: In the same sample, other DNA sequences code for this CDR3. The rearrangement uses TRBV7-9 and TRBJ2-5; D is undetermined. Germline V gene data show CDR1 as SEHNR and CDR2 as FQNEAQ (reference sequence). The length of the CDR3 is 11 residues. The V gene lost 3 bases and the J gene lost 1 base, with 0 bases spanning the gap. CDR3 amino acids: CASSFQETQYF. In DNA form, the CDR3 reads TGTGCCAGCAGCTTCCAAGAGACCCAGTACTTC.

The V call is TRBV5-5, the J call TRBJ2-1; D is possibly TRBD1 or TRBD2 (6 bases each). The CDR3 extends over 16 amino acids. Germline CDR1 and CDR2: SGHKS and YYEKEE (reference sequence). The V end was cut by 0 bases, the J end by 8 bases, with 18 bases between. CDR3: CASSLAGGRNVHEQFF. In nucleotides, the CDR3 is TGTGCCAGCAGCTTGGCTGGGGGGCGGAATGTCCATGAGCAGTTCTTC.

The J gene is TRBJ2-5, the V gene TRBV5-4; perhaps D is TRBD1 or TRBD2 (5 bases each). The germline V and J ends were trimmed by 0 bases and 1 base, with 10 bases remaining between them. The CDR3 runs 15 residues. Germline CDR1 is SGHNT and CDR2 is YYREEE (reference sequence). This CDR3 reads CASSLGGISQETQYF. Here the CDR3 DNA reads TGTGCCAGCAGCTTGGGGGGGATAAGCCAAGAGACCCAGTACTTC.

This rearrangement joins TRBV7-9 to TRBJ1-5; unclear D gene. Germline CDR1 and CDR2: SEHNR and FQNEAQ (reference sequence). The CDR3 totals 13 residues. Trimming pared 0 bases from V and 11 bases from J, leaving 11 bases between. CDR3 nucleotide sequence: TGTGCCAGCAGCTTAGCCGCAGATCAAGCCCAGCATTTT. Its protein is CASSLAADQAQHF.

V is TRBV11-3 and J is TRBJ2-6, with D perhaps matching TRBD1 or TRBD2 (7 bases each). The CDR3 extends over 18 amino acids. Germline V CDR1 and CDR2: SGHNT, YENEEA. Trimming left V 0 bases short and J 2 bases short, with 14 bases between. Here the CDR3 DNA reads TGTGCCAGCAGCTTAGATCAGGGAGGGACAGCTGGGGCCAACGTCCTGACTTTC. This codes for CASSLDQGGTAGANVLTF.

This clone has more than one count but fewer than ten. Here the CDR3 reads CASGGQDQPQHF. The CDR3 DNA is TGTGCCAGCGGGGGACAGGATCAGCCCCAGCATTTT. The V call is TRBV2, the J call TRBJ1-5; TRBD1 matches at 8 bases. CDR1 and CDR2 (germline): SNHLY, FYNNEI. The CDR3 extends over 12 amino acids. The ends lost 8 bases at V and 5 bases at J; junction bases unmatched: 2.

The count of this clone is one. V usage is TRBV6-5 and J usage is TRBJ2-1; D not resolved. CDR1 is MNHEY and CDR2 is SVGAGI in the germline V gene. Trimming shortened V by 2 bases and J by 5 bases, and 10 bases separated the two germline ends. The CDR3 runs 14 residues. The CDR3 is CASSYAPWDNEQFF. In nucleotides, the CDR3 is TGTGCCAGCAGTTACGCCCCCTGGGACAATGAGCAGTTCTTC.

This clone was counted only a few times. The chain recombines TRBV28 with TRBJ1-1, with TRBD1 matching over 8 bases. In germline, CDR1 is MDHEN, CDR2 SYDVKM. CDR3 size: 15 residues. V shed 7 bases, J shed 4 bases, and the junction held 11 bases outside the gene matches. The CDR3 bases are TGTGCCAGCACCTCGTCCGGACAGGGACCCACTGAAGCTTTCTTT. Translation gives CASTSSGQGPTEAFF.

V and J are TRBV18 and TRBJ1-3; no clear D. This CDR3 comprises 16 residues. Germline V gene lookup returns CDR1 KGHSH and CDR2 LQKENI. V lost 3 bases to trimming and J lost 0 bases, with 12 bases between them. CDR3 nucleotide sequence: TGTGCCAGCTCACCCCTAGGATCGTTCTCTGGAAACACCATATATTTT. Its protein product is CASSPLGSFSGNTIYF.

This clone was observed a single time. One junction end does not reproduce the germline sequence, and a read error may be involved. The chain is built from TRBV11-2 and TRBJ1-2; tentative D call: TRBD1 (5 bases). The germline gives CDR1 SGHAT, CDR2 FQNNGV. The CDR3 loop spans 13 amino acids. The CDR3 coding sequence is TGTGCCAGCAGCTTAGAGATGCAGGGAGAAATCGCCTTC. Its translation is CASSLEMQGEIAF.

The V call is TRBV19, the J call TRBJ2-7; maybe TRBD1 (6 bases). Germline values: CDR1 LNHDA, CDR2 SQIVND (reference sequence). V was clipped by 6 bases and J by 3 bases, with 9 bases between them. The length of the CDR3 is 12 residues. The CDR3 is CASSQQGYEQYF. DNA for the CDR3: TGTGCCAGTAGCCAACAGGGCTACGAGCAGTACTTC.